This is a list of T cell receptor beta chains from one sample in a study of somatic mutations in cytotoxic T cells in rheumatoid arthritis. Profiling relied on immunoSEQ multiplex PCR, and the TCRdb table lists in-frame clones only, not all of them. The sample includes around 15,000 clones, 65% to 80% of them seen just once. The sample was CD8+ T cells sorted from blood. Receptors originate from an adult with rheumatoid arthritis. The CDR3 runs from the conserved cysteine through the conserved F or W. A D gene is named only where the DNA matches it firmly. Clone sizes are given selectively: once, few, many, or a class where the clone is expanded.

NA	TRBJ2-1	TRBV29-1	NA	CSVKWGVDEQFF	TGCAGCGTTAAGTGGGGGGTCGATGAGCAGTTCTTC
once	TRBJ2-1	TRBV29-1	NA	CSGFGQHGSSYNEQFF	TGCAGCGGGTTCGGGCAGCACGGGAGCTCCTACAATGAGCAGTTCTTC
NA	TRBJ2-1	TRBV9	NA	CASSVEEGLYNEQFF	TGTGCCAGCAGCGTAGAAGAGGGCTTATACAATGAGCAGTTCTTC
NA	TRBJ2-6	TRBV14	NA	CASSYTSTGANVLTF	TGTGCCAGCAGCTATACTAGCACTGGGGCCAACGTCCTGACTTTC
NA	TRBJ2-3	TRBV7-3	TRBD1	CASRFPGQGSLDTQYF	TGTGCCAGCAGATTTCCGGGACAGGGGTCCCTAGATACGCAGTATTTT
few	TRBJ1-1	TRBV5-4	NA	CASSLGAGPPNTEAFF	TGTGCCAGCAGCTTAGGAGCAGGACCTCCGAACACTGAAGCTTTCTTT
few	TRBJ2-7	TRBV9	NA	CASSGGDTSSYEQYF	TGTGCCAGCAGTGGGGGGGACACCAGCTCCTACGAGCAGTACTTC
NA	TRBJ1-2	TRBV28	NA	CASSPTGELTYGYTF	TGTGCCAGCAGTCCGACAGGAGAGCTAACTTATGGCTACACCTTC
NA	TRBJ2-3	TRBV5-6	NA	CASSFPRADTQYF	TGTGCCAGCAGCTTTCCCAGGGCAGATACGCAGTATTTT
NA	TRBJ2-1	TRBV30	NA	CAWRGSSYNEQFF	TGTGCCTGGAGAGGGAGCTCCTACAATGAGCAGTTCTTC
NA	TRBJ2-2	TRBV9	TRBD2	CASGPTGTSRTGELFF	TGTGCCAGCGGCCCTACCGGGACTAGCAGGACCGGGGAGCTGTTTTTT
NA	TRBJ2-3	TRBV13	TRBD2	CASSRTGLASDTQYF	TGTGCCAGCAGCCGGACGGGACTAGCGTCAGATACGCAGTATTTT
few	TRBJ1-5	TRBV30	NA	CAWSVGGVNQPQHF	TGTGCCTGGAGTGTGGGGGGCGTTAATCAGCCCCAGCATTTT
NA	TRBJ2-1	TRBV10-3	NA	CAIGQDSYNEQFF	TGTGCCATCGGCCAGGATTCTTACAATGAGCAGTTCTTC
NA	TRBJ1-3	TRBV7-9	NA	CASSTPLTPGGNTIYF	TGTGCCAGCAGCACTCCCCTGACCCCTGGTGGAAACACCATATATTTT
NA	TRBJ2-7	TRBV5-1	NA	CASRIRDTYKQYF	TGCGCCAGCAGGATCAGGGATACCTACAAGCAGTACTTC
NA	TRBJ2-7	TRBV27	TRBD1	CASSPKDRGRLYEQYF	TGTGCCAGCAGTCCGAAGGACAGGGGGCGACTCTACGAGCAGTACTTC
NA	TRBJ2-1	TRBV7-2	NA	CASSFWSSYNEQFF	TGTGCCAGCAGCTTTTGGAGCTCCTACAATGAGCAGTTCTTC
NA	TRBJ2-7	TRBV13	TRBD1	CASTVGAGGYEQYF	TGTGCCAGCACCGTGGGGGCAGGGGGATACGAGCAGTACTTC
NA	TRBJ2-2	TRBV5-8	TRBD1	CASSSGQGEMYTGELFF	TGTGCCAGCAGCTCGGGACAGGGCGAGATGTACACCGGGGAGCTGTTTTTT
NA	TRBJ1-1	TRBV28	TRBD1	CASSLTGVNTEAFF	TGTGCCAGCAGTTTGACAGGGGTAAACACTGAAGCTTTCTTT
once	TRBJ1-1	TRBV6-5	NA	CASSSTGGTEAFF	TGTGCCAGCAGTTCCACAGGAGGCACTGAAGCTTTCTTT
few	TRBJ2-1	TRBV5-6	TRBD2	CASTRGVYNEQFF	TGTGCCAGCACACGGGGGGTTTACAATGAGCAGTTCTTC
few	TRBJ1-5	TRBV19	NA	CATRPEGGQPQHF	TGTGCCACCCGACCGGAGGGAGGGCAGCCCCAGCATTTT
NA	TRBJ1-5	TRBV7-9	NA	CASQPDANQPQHF	TGTGCCAGTCAGCCAGACGCAAATCAGCCCCAGCATTTT
NA	TRBJ1-2	TRBV6-6	NA	CASSYPGHTF	TGTGCCAGCAGTTACCCTGGCCACACCTTC
NA	TRBJ2-7	TRBV5-6	TRBD1	CASSFFGTGRYEQYF	TGTGCCAGCAGCTTTTTTGGGACAGGGAGATACGAGCAGTACTTC
NA	TRBJ2-3	TRBV14	NA	CASSQVWGITDTQYF	TGTGCCAGCAGCCAAGTGTGGGGGATCACAGATACGCAGTATTTT
NA	TRBJ2-7	TRBV14	TRBD1	CASSQARDSASYEQYF	TGTGCCAGCAGCCAGGCCCGGGACAGTGCCTCTTACGAGCAGTACTTC